A selection of T cell receptor beta chains follows, all from one sample in a study of CD8 T cells in ankylosing spondylitis. TCRdb re-analysed the 5' RACE reads in MiXCR, keeping a single row per CDR3 protein. The sample lists under 850,000 distinct CDR3 sequences, under 20% occurring once. The source material was blood, either unsorted or a sorted T cell fraction (not recorded which). The source is a male donor with ankylosing spondylitis. Both conserved end residues are part of each CDR3. D genes are given only for firm matches. For some rows the clone size is stated as once, few or many, or as a class when expanded; others skip it.

clone_size	d_call	j_call	v_call	cdr3_aa	cdr3_nt
few	-	TRBJ2-7	TRBV28	CASSFSGTYEQYF	TGTGCCAGCAGTTTTTCCGGGACCTACGAGCAGTACTTC
many	TRBD1	TRBJ1-1	TRBV5-1	CASSLDRGRNTEAFF	TGCGCCAGCAGCTTGGACAGGGGACGGAACACTGAAGCTTTCTTT
-	-	TRBJ2-7	TRBV6-2/TRBV6-3	CASSYAYNSYEQYF	TGTGCCAGCAGTTACGCGTACAACTCCTACGAGCAGTACTTC
many	TRBD2	TRBJ2-7	TRBV20-1	CSAKTSFEQYF	TGCAGTGCCAAGACTAGCTTCGAGCAGTACTTC
-	-	TRBJ1-4	TRBV2	CASKRDTREKLFF	TGTGCCAGCAAACGGGACACCCGAGAAAAACTGTTTTTT
-	-	TRBJ2-3	TRBV24-1	CATSDYPGEAAGTDTQYF	TGTGCCACCAGTGATTACCCAGGTGAGGCGGCAGGCACAGATACGCAGTATTTT
-	TRBD2	TRBJ2-7	TRBV10-3	CAISPLTSGSSYEQYF	TGTGCCATCAGCCCCCTGACTAGCGGTAGCTCCTACGAGCAGTACTTC
few	-	TRBJ1-3	TRBV29-1	CSVESDPPNRSSGNTIYF	TGCAGCGTTGAAAGTGACCCACCGAACCGAAGCTCTGGAAACACCATATATTTT
-	TRBD1	TRBJ1-3	TRBV4-1	CASRPGQAHSGNTIYF	TGCGCCAGCAGACCCGGACAGGCGCACTCTGGAAACACCATATATTTT
-	-	TRBJ2-2	TRBV2	CASSEQGRTGELFF	TGTGCCAGCAGTGAACAGGGGCGGACCGGGGAGCTGTTTTTT
few	-	TRBJ1-2	TRBV6-1	CASRLAHGYTF	TGTGCCAGCCGCCTGGCCCATGGCTACACCTTC
few	-	TRBJ2-3	TRBV29-1	CSVDGSDTQYF	TGCAGCGTTGATGGGTCAGATACGCAGTATTTT
-	-	TRBJ2-7	TRBV6-5	CASSSQGKGNEQYF	TGTGCCAGCAGTTCCCAGGGGAAAGGCAACGAGCAGTACTTC
-	-	TRBJ1-1	TRBV7-9	CASSFGGNGLYEAFF	TGTGCCAGCAGCTTCGGAGGGAATGGGCTTTATGAAGCTTTCTTT
few	-	TRBJ1-1	TRBV5-6	CASSVGRGTEAFF	TGTGCCAGCAGCGTTGGGAGAGGTACTGAAGCTTTCTTT
-	-	TRBJ2-3	TRBV12-3/TRBV12-4	CASSGLSEGPRWDTQYF	TGTGCCAGCAGTGGGCTTTCGGAGGGCCCCCGGTGGGATACGCAGTATTTT
few	-	TRBJ2-1	TRBV10-2	CASRSGGTNEQFF	TGCGCCAGCAGGAGTGGGGGTACGAATGAGCAGTTCTTC
-	TRBD2	TRBJ2-1	TRBV11-2	CASSLTRSASGRGEQFF	TGTGCCAGCAGCTTGACCCGTTCGGCTAGCGGGAGGGGTGAGCAGTTCTTC
few	-	TRBJ2-3	TRBV15	CATSRAAGADTQYF	TGTGCCACCAGCAGAGCGGCCGGGGCAGATACGCAGTATTTT
few	TRBD2	TRBJ2-1	TRBV3-1	CASSQTSGTNEQFF	TGTGCCAGCAGCCAAACTAGCGGGACGAATGAGCAGTTCTTC
-	TRBD2	TRBJ2-2	TRBV7-9	CASSPPGLNTGELFF	TGTGCCAGCAGCCCACCGGGACTAAACACCGGGGAGCTGTTTTTT
few	TRBD1	TRBJ1-1	TRBV5-1	CASSYGTGGEAFF	TGCGCCAGCAGCTATGGGACAGGCGGTGAAGCTTTCTTT
few	-	TRBJ1-1	TRBV27	CASGAGPYTEAFF	TGTGCCAGCGGGGCGGGACCCTACACTGAAGCTTTCTTT
few	TRBD2	TRBJ2-7	TRBV20-1	CSAAPFGTTYEQYF	TGCAGTGCTGCCCCCTTCGGGACTACTTACGAGCAGTACTTC
few	TRBD1	TRBJ1-1	TRBV12-3/TRBV12-4	CASSPSSQGERGEAFF	TGTGCCAGCAGTCCAAGCTCACAGGGGGAAAGGGGTGAAGCTTTCTTT
few	-	TRBJ1-1	TRBV4-1	CASSQDRGQGNEAFF	TGCGCCAGCAGCCAAGATCGAGGGCAAGGGAATGAAGCTTTCTTT
-	-	TRBJ2-3	TRBV30	CAWSHGLGTDTQYF	TGTGCCTGGAGCCACGGACTTGGCACAGATACGCAGTATTTT
-	-	TRBJ1-1	TRBV11-2	CASSAAGALATEAFF	TGTGCCAGCAGCGCCGCAGGGGCCTTGGCGACTGAAGCTTTCTTT
few	-	TRBJ1-3	TRBV13	CASSLREGPASGNTIYF	TGTGCCAGCAGCTTACGCGAAGGACCGGCGTCCGGAAACACCATATATTTT
-	-	TRBJ1-3	TRBV20-1	CSAQDVGTGNTIYF	TGCAGTGCACAGGACGTCGGCACTGGAAACACCATATATTTT
few	-	TRBJ2-1	TRBV27	CASWRGRGNEQFF	TGTGCCAGCTGGCGGGGAAGGGGCAATGAGCAGTTCTTC
many	-	TRBJ1-2	TRBV12-3/TRBV12-4	CASSLAAGSAAYGYTF	TGTGCCAGCAGTTTAGCCGCCGGGTCGGCAGCTTATGGCTACACCTTC
few	-	TRBJ2-5	TRBV7-8	CASSWGTFQETQYF	TGTGCCAGCAGCTGGGGGACATTCCAAGAGACCCAGTACTTC
few	-	TRBJ2-5	TRBV4-1	CASSQDPTEGETQYF	TGCGCCAGCAGCCAAGATCCTACGGAAGGGGAGACCCAGTACTTC
-	-	TRBJ1-5	TRBV6-1	CASSEKEMQPQHF	TGTGCCAGCAGTGAAAAAGAGATGCAGCCCCAGCATTTT
few	-	TRBJ2-7	TRBV20-1	CSARVRGGNSYEQYF	TGCAGTGCTAGAGTGAGAGGGGGAAACTCCTACGAGCAGTACTTC
few	TRBD1	TRBJ1-2	TRBV19	CASSPWTGVYGYTF	TGTGCCAGTAGTCCTTGGACAGGGGTCTACGGCTACACCTTC